Below, 22 T cell receptor beta chains from the same sample are listed, as sequenced in a study of response to subunit inactivated influenza vaccine. TCRdb re-called the RT-PCR reads with MiXCR, one entry per CDR3 protein. The sample shows about 830,000 distinct CDR3 sequences, around 18% of them seen only once. Sample: PBMCs from blood, taken around 5 days after vaccination. Receptor source: a man between 50 and 59 years old who received an inactivated influenza vaccine.

This clonotype was observed a few times. This chain links TRBV6-1 with TRBJ2-5; 10 bases map to TRBD2. The V gene's germline CDR1 is MNHNS and CDR2 SASEGT. This CDR3 contains 15 residues. V lost 6 bases and J lost 7; bases outside the gene matches: 11. The CDR3, as DNA: TGTGCCAGCAGAAGAGCGGGAGGGCCTTCGGGGACCCAGTACTTC. Translating gives CASRRAGGPSGTQYF.

V is TRBV9 and J is TRBJ2-7; no definite D call. The germline gives CDR1 SGDLS, CDR2 YYNGEE. The CDR3 length is 11 residues. V lost 0 bases to trimming and J lost 12 bases, with 10 bases between them. In DNA, the CDR3 is TGTGCCAGCAGCGTAGACTGTCAGGTGTACTTC. Its translation is CASSVDCQVYF. Full variable domain (missing parts from reference TRBV9 and TRBJ2-7): DSGVTQTPKHLITATGQRVTLRCSPRSGDLSVYWYQQSLDQGLQFLIQYYNGEERAKGNILERFSAQQFPDLHSELNLSSLELGDSALYFCASSVDCQVYFGPGTRLTVT.

This clonotype was seen at least ten times. The chain recombines TRBV20-1 with TRBJ2-5, with 14 bases fitting TRBD2. Trimming cost V 5 bases and J 7 bases; bases outside gene matches: 6. This CDR3 is built from 14 residues. Germline V gene data show CDR1 as DFQATT and CDR2 as SNEGSKA (reference sequence). The chain's CDR3 is CSASGTSGSRTQYF. CDR3 sequence (DNA): TGCAGTGCTTCCGGGACTAGCGGGAGTAGGACCCAGTACTTC.

This clonotype was seen more than once but under ten times. This sequence may be a read error, since a much larger clone differs from it by one base. V and J are TRBV7-2 and TRBJ1-5; 7 nucleotides align to TRBD1. J gave up 4 bases and V 7 bases, and 4 bases lay outside the gene matches. Germline-derived CDR1 and CDR2 are SGHTA and FQGNSA. This CDR3 comprises 13 residues. CDR3 in DNA: TGTGCCAGCACCCGGGACAGAAATCAGCCCCAGCATTTT. The encoded protein is CASTRDRNQPQHF.

The rearrangement links TRBV15 to TRBJ2-1; a possible D gene is TRBD1 (6 bases). Deletions cut 7 bases from V and 0 bases from J, with 13 bases between. CDR3 length: 15 amino acids. Germline V gene data show CDR1 as LNHNV and CDR2 as YYDKDF (reference sequence). The DNA for the CDR3 is TGTGCCACCACCGAGGGGGTCAGCTCCTACAATGAGCAGTTCTTC. Translating it yields CATTEGVSSYNEQFF.

The rearrangement joins TRBV28 to TRBJ2-1, with 7 bases identical to TRBD2. The CDR3 runs 19 residues. V dropped 3 bases and J dropped 5; count of bases not matched to a gene: 19. From germline, CDR1 is MDHEN and CDR2 SYDVKM. The CDR3 reads CASSFPASGPRTKDNEQFF. CDR3 sequence (DNA): TGTGCCAGCAGTTTCCCGGCTAGCGGTCCCCGGACCAAAGACAATGAGCAGTTCTTC.

The rearrangement links TRBV29-1 to TRBJ2-5; 10 positions match TRBD2. The germline V gene has CDR1 SQVTM and CDR2 ANQGSEA. This CDR3 contains 13 residues. Trimming took 3 bases from V and 5 from J; bases not matched to a gene: 3. The DNA of the CDR3 is TGCAGCGTTGATAGTAGCGGGAGGGAGACCCAGTACTTC. Amino acid sequence: CSVDSSGRETQYF.

V is TRBV6-1 and J is TRBJ2-5; 7 bases map to TRBD2. V was clipped by 8 bases and J by 4 bases; unmatched bases: 19. The germline gives CDR1 MNHNS, CDR2 SASEGT. This CDR3 is built from 17 residues. The CDR3 DNA follows: TGTGCCAGCTCCACGGGGGGAGGGGTTGACGGGGGAGAGACCCAGTACTTC. Translation: CASSTGGGVDGGETQYF.

This clonotype appeared a few times. The J gene is TRBJ2-4, the V gene TRBV5-1; D assignment may be TRBD1 or TRBD2 (6 bases each). CDR1 SGHRS and CDR2 YFSETQ come from the germline V gene. The CDR3 is made up of 16 amino acids. V lost 0 bases and J lost 0, with 10 bases in between. In DNA, the CDR3 is TGCGCCAGCAGCTTGGACAAGGGGGGAGCCAAAAACATTCAGTACTTC. Translation gives CASSLDKGGAKNIQYF.

The V call is TRBV7-6, the J call TRBJ2-7, with 9 bases identical to TRBD2. Trimming cost V 3 bases and J 0 bases; bases outside gene matches: 3. The CDR3 contains 15 residues. CDR1 and CDR2 (germline): SGHVS, FNYEAQ. This CDR3 is CASSLSSGASYEQYF. The CDR3 DNA follows: TGTGCCAGCAGCTTGTCTAGCGGGGCCTCCTACGAGCAGTACTTC. The whole variable domain, filled in from reference TRBV7-6 and TRBJ2-7, reads GAGVSQSPRYKVTKRGQDVALRCDPISGHVSLYWYRQALGQGPEFLTYFNYEAQQDKSGLPNDRFSAERPEGSISTLTIQRTEQRDSAMYRCASSLSSGASYEQYFGPGTRLTVT.

CDR3 nucleotides: TGTGCCAGCAGTTCAAACAGGGTCCACGAGCAGTACTTC. Amino acid sequence: CASSSNRVHEQYF. The chain has TRBV28 and TRBJ2-7, with TRBD1 as a possible D gene (6 bases). Germline CDR1 is MDHEN and CDR2 is SYDVKM. This CDR3 has 13 amino acids. V was pared by 4 bases and J by 5 bases, with 12 bases between.

V and J are TRBV7-2 and TRBJ2-3; D ambiguous. In germline, CDR1 is SGHTA, CDR2 FQGNSA. The CDR3 is made up of 14 amino acids. V lost 3 bases and J lost 2, with 9 bases in between. The CDR3: CASSFLGFTDTQYF. The CDR3 DNA is TGTGCCAGCAGCTTCCTGGGCTTCACAGATACGCAGTATTTT.

The CDR3, as DNA: TGTGCCAGCAGCTTAGCCCCCGGGAGCAATCAGCCCCAGCATTTT. Its protein product is CASSLAPGSNQPQHF. This chain joins TRBV7-2 and TRBJ1-5, with D unclear. Germline assignment: CDR1 SGHTA and CDR2 FQGNSA. The V and J ends lost 0 bases and 1 base respectively, with 7 bases between them. The length of the CDR3 is 15 residues.

The rearrangement uses TRBV10-1 and TRBJ2-7; D is uncertain. V was pared by 3 bases and J by 4 bases, with 7 bases between. Germline V gives CDR1 WNHNN, CDR2 SYGVQD (reference sequence). CDR3 length: 12 amino acids. This CDR3 is CASSEGQYEQYF. The CDR3 nucleotides are TGCGCCAGCAGTGAAGGTCAATACGAGCAGTACTTC.

The chain employs TRBV20-1 and TRBJ1-2; a possible D gene is TRBD1 (5 bases). Germline loops: CDR1 DFQATT, CDR2 SNEGSKA (reference sequence). The V end lost 7 bases, the J end lost 3 bases, and 15 bases lay between the germline ends. The CDR3 covers 13 residues. The CDR3 DNA reads as TGCAGTGGTTCTTCGGGGGTGGACTATGGCTACACCTTC. Translation: CSGSSGVDYGYTF.

V and J are TRBV7-2 and TRBJ1-1; 8 nucleotides line up with TRBD1. Looked up from germline, CDR1 is SGHTA and CDR2 is FQGNSA. The ends lost 8 bases at V and 0 bases at J; junction bases unmatched: 8. The CDR3 runs to 15 residues. CDR3 nucleotide sequence: TGTGCCAGCCGAACAGGGACAGGCCTGAACACTGAAGCTTTCTTT. This codes for CASRTGTGLNTEAFF. Drawing the rest from reference TRBV7-2 and TRBJ1-1, the complete variable domain is GAGVSQSPSNKVTEKGKDVELRCDPISGHTALYWYRQSLGQGLEFLIYFQGNSAPDKSGLPSDRFSAERTGGSVSTLTIQRTQQEDSAVYLCASRTGTGLNTEAFFGQGTRLTVV.

The chain carries TRBV10-2 and TRBJ2-7; no firm D call. The CDR3 loop spans 16 amino acids. Trimming removed 2 bases from V and 12 bases from J, with 26 bases in between. In germline, CDR1 is WSHSY, CDR2 SAAADI. The CDR3 DNA is TGCGCCAGCAGTGAGACACAACCTCGGTCGGGCGGCACTACGTACTTC. Translating it yields CASSETQPRSGGTTYF.

This clonotype was seen more than once but under ten times. The V call is TRBV7-2, the J call TRBJ2-5; 8 nucleotides align to TRBD1. There are 16 residues in the CDR3. Germline loops: CDR1 SGHTA, CDR2 FQGNSA. Losses at the gene ends were 3 bases for V and 4 bases for J; bases not matched to a gene: 10. The CDR3 nucleotides are TGTGCCAGCAGCTTTCCCCTCGGACAGGGCTTAGAGACCCAGTACTTC. It codes for CASSFPLGQGLETQYF.

J is TRBJ1-5 and V is TRBV12-3 or TRBV12-4; D unclear. There are 14 residues in the CDR3. V lost 6 bases to trimming and J lost 0 bases, with 9 bases between them. The CDR3 nucleotides read TGTGCCAGCAGCCCAGTAAATAGCAATCAGCCCCAGCATTTT. It codes for CASSPVNSNQPQHF.

The chain joins TRBV7-2 to TRBJ2-3, with a possible D match to TRBD2 (7 bases). CDR1 is SGHTA, CDR2 FQGNSA, per germline. This CDR3 comprises 15 residues. V shed 5 bases and J shed 6 bases, with 18 bases lying between them. The CDR3 DNA is TGTGCCAGCAGCCCGGGGGGCCTTCTAGCGGATACGCAGTATTTT. It codes for CASSPGGLLADTQYF.

Regarding this clonotype: One end of the junction varies from germline; a read error may be responsible. This rearrangement joins TRBV7-2 to TRBJ2-7; 14 nucleotides align to TRBD2. Germline loops: CDR1 SGHTA, CDR2 FQGNSA. CDR3 length: 16 residues. The CDR3 DNA sequence: TGTGCCAGCAGTTTAGTGCCGGGACTAGCGGGAGCGGAGCAGTACTTC. Translating it yields CASSLVPGLAGAEQYF.

This clonotype was counted only a few times. The chain is built from TRBV12-3 or TRBV12-4 and TRBJ1-1; the match to TRBD1 covers 8 bases. This CDR3 region has 15 residues. With 4 bases clipped from V and 11 bases from J, the junction kept 15 bases outside the gene matches. CDR3 in amino acids: CASSSGQGSRVTAFF. The CDR3 DNA reads TGTGCCAGCAGTTCCGGACAGGGCTCGAGAGTTACGGCTTTCTTT.